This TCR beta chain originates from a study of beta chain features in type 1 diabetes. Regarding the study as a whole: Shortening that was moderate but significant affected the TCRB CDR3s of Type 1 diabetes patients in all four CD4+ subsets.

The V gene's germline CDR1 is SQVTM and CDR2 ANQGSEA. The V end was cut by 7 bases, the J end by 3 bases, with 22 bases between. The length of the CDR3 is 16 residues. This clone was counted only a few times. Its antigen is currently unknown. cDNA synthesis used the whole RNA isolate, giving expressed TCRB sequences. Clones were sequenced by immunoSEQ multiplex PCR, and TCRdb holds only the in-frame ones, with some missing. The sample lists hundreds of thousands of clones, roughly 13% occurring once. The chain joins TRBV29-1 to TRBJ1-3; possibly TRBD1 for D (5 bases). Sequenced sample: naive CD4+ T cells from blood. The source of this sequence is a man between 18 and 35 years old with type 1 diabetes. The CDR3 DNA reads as TGCAGCGCCAGGGTCGGGGTAATCCAAGGTGGAAACACCATATATTTT. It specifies CSARVGVIQGGNTIYF.